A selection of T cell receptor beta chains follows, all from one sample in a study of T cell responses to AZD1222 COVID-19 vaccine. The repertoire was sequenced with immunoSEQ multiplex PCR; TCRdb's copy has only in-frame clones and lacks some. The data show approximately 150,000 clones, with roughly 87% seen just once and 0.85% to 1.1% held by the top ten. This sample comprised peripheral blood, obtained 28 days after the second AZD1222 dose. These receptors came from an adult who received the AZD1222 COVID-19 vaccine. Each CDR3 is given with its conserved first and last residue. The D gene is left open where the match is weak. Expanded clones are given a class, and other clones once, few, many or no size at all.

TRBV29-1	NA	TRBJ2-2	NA	TGCAGCGTTGAAGCCGCGAACACGAACACCGGGGAGCTGTTTTTT	CSVEAANTNTGELFF
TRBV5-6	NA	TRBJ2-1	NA	TGTGCCAGCCGAGAGGGGGTCTCCTACAATGAGCAGTTCTTC	CASREGVSYNEQFF
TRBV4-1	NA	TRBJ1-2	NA	TGCGCCAGCAGCCAAGGTGATTCGGGGGACTATGGCTACACCTTC	CASSQGDSGDYGYTF
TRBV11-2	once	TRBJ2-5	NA	TGTGCCAGCAGCCTCCGACACGGCCCTAGGGAGACCCAGTACTTC	CASSLRHGPRETQYF
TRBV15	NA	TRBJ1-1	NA	TGTGCCACCAGCAGAGATATCAGGGACACTGAAGCTTTCTTT	CATSRDIRDTEAFF
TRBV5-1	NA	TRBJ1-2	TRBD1	TGCGCCAGCAGACAAGACAGGGGGAAGGGCTACACCTTC	CASRQDRGKGYTF
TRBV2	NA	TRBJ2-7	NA	TGTGCCAGCAGCCCAACGGTGGGTCTTTACGAGCAGTACTTC	CASSPTVGLYEQYF
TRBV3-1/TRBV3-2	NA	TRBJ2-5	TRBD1	TGTGCCAGCAGCCAAATTGGGGACAGGGGGGACCCCCGGTACTTC	CASSQIGDRGDPRYF
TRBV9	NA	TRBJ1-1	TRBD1	TGTGCCAGCAGCAGAGGCCCCCGGACAGGGACCTCGAACACTGAAGCTTTCTTT	CASSRGPRTGTSNTEAFF
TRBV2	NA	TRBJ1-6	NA	TGTGCCAGCAGGCCCGTGGAGTTCTATAATTCACCCCTCCACTTT	CASRPVEFYNSPLHF
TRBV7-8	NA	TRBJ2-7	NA	TGTGCCAGCAGCTTAGAGAGGTTAGAGCTCGTTTACGAGCAGTACTTC	CASSLERLELVYEQYF
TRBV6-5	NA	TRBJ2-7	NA	TGTGCCAGCAGTTCCGGGACTCTGAGCTCCTACGAGCAGTACTTC	CASSSGTLSSYEQYF
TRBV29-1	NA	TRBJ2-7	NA	TGCAGCGTTGAAGGGCTCTACGAGCAGTACTTC	CSVEGLYEQYF
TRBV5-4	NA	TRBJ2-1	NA	TGTGCCAGCAGCTTGGACTACCAAGCCGATGAGCAGTTCTTC	CASSLDYQADEQFF
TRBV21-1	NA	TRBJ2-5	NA	TGTGCCAGCGGAACAGGGGGGCAAGAGACCCAGTACTTC	CASGTGGQETQYF
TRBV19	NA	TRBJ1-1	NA	TGTGCCATCGTGACAGGCCCCACTGAAGCTTTCTTT	CAIVTGPTEAFF
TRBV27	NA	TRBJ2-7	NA	TGTGCCAGCAGTTTTGGCCAGAAATACGAGCAGTACTTC	CASSFGQKYEQYF
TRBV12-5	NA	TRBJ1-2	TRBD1	TGTGCTAGTGGGGGGACAGGGTCGGATGGCTACACCTTC	CASGGTGSDGYTF
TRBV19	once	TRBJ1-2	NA	TGTGCCAGTAGTACCTGGACAGTGGGGCTTGGCTACACCTTC	CASSTWTVGLGYTF
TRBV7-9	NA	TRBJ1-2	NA	TGTGCCAGCAGCTTCTCCCTTGACAGGAGTATCTATGGCTACACCTTC	CASSFSLDRSIYGYTF
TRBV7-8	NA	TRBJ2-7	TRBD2	TGTGCCAGCAGCTTAGCTCGCATTATCGCGGGGGGGGTCTACGAGCAGTACTTC	CASSLARIIAGGVYEQYF
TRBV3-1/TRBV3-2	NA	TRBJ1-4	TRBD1	TGTGCCAGCAGCCCCGGGACAGGGGGGGCTGAAAAACTGTTTTTT	CASSPGTGGAEKLFF
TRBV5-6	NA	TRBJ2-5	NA	TGTGCCAGCAGACTACAGGGAGAGACCCAGTACTTC	CASRLQGETQYF